A single TCR beta chain is shown here with its context. What this receptor recognizes is not known. No much larger clonotype is one base removed from it; base qualities were not supplied. This sample is part of a study of CD8 T cells in Susac syndrome (dated by TCRdb to about 2019). For context, the study as a whole: Of the Susac syndrome patients who were sequenced, fewer than ten were in clinical remission while more than five had clinically active disease. The study used repertoire sequencing to test whether antigen drove CD8+ T cell activation and differentiation in Susac syndrome. At the time of blood withdrawal, Susac syndrome patients were either therapy-naive, taking corticosteroids (with some also receiving IVIg), or on IVIg alone.

According to the germline V gene, CDR1 reads SGHTA and CDR2 reads FQGTGA. Here V drops 5 bases and J drops 5 bases, and the junction holds 5 bases not matched to any gene. Including the terminal cysteine and phenylalanine, the CDR3 comprises 13 residues. This entry keeps only the CDR3 DNA: 39 bases, framed from base 1. Peripheral blood CD8+ and CD4+ T cells from healthy donors, Susac syndrome patients and multiple sclerosis patients were profiled by high-throughput TCR beta sequencing. Recently defined diagnostic criteria for definite or probable disease were met by the Susac syndrome patients. Bulk CD8+ and CD4+ T cells were purified magnetically by negative isolation, whereas CD8+ TEMRA cells were enriched by FACS. Blood was drawn into EDTA tubes, processed within 24 hours, and PBMCs were isolated by density gradient centrifugation. PBMCs intended for TCR sequencing were cryopreserved in liquid nitrogen and thawed later in a water bath at 37 degrees C. The sorted or isolated CD4+, CD8+ and CD8+ TEMRA cells reached a purity of at least 90%.

RNA was extracted with the RNeasy kit and roughly 0.5 to 1 ug was reverse transcribed using random hexamers. TCR beta CDR3 regions were amplified with the immunoSEQ multiplex PCR assay covering 54 Vbeta and 13 Jbeta segments. To correct PCR amplification bias, a synthetic template baseline was used for both primer optimization and computational correction. On the authors' methods: Reads were annotated to V, D and J genes according to IMGT and were analyzed with immunoSEQ Analyzer, with only productive sequences retained. To calculate clonality, Shannon entropy was normalized by log2 of the number of productive unique sequences and then subtracted from one. Public and private clones were assessed among the 100 most prevalent clones of each patient and control. Clones were defined as Susac-specific if absent from the healthy and MS cohorts, from 1052 published viral clones and from other ImmuneACCESS disease sequences. Using fastp trimming at Q25 and MiXCR clonotype assembly, TCRdb reanalyzed the public sequencing data and kept in-frame beta chains. Every CDR3 protein is listed once, alongside the most common genes and DNA of its rows. It is TCRdb's table, rather than the study itself, that gives the V and J calls and clone size. This sample lists 74,000 or so distinct CDR3 sequences; under 95% were detected once. The ten most abundant clones make up about 0.52% of the sample.

The study at large found these results: In patients with Susac syndrome, the CD4+ T cell repertoire showed no detectable clonal expansion. The number of individuals in the TCR sequencing and HLA analysis was recognized as being relatively small.

Sample: CD4+ T cells from PBMCs. Rearrangement joined TRBV7-3 to TRBJ2-5; 7 bases in the middle match TRBD1. The origin of this receptor is a human donor with Susac syndrome. For the CDR3, the sequence is CASSPGQVETQYF. The DNA sequence is given as TGTGCCAGCAGCCCAGGACAGGTCGAGACCCAGTACTTC.